This entry features one T cell receptor (beta chain) sequence. With random hexamers, 0.5 to 1 ug RNA was reverse transcribed. Across 54 Vbeta and 13 Jbeta, TCR beta CDR3 was amplified with immunoSEQ multiplex PCR. TCRdb redid the calling of the immunoSEQ multiplex PCR reads with MiXCR, one entry per CDR3 protein. The data contain some 96,000 distinct CDR3 sequences, 95% of them singletons. The CDR3 extends over 16 amino acids. Germline V gene lookup returns CDR1 LNHNV and CDR2 YYDKDF (reference sequence). Germline trimming cut 0 bases from V and 1 base from J; bases unmatched to any gene: 3. The data are from a study of CD8 T cells in Susac syndrome.

This chain joins TRBV15 and TRBJ1-3; 7 nucleotides align to TRBD1. The sequence came from a human donor with Susac syndrome. The sequenced material came from CD8+ T cells from PBMCs. CDR3 bases: TGTGCCACCAGCAGAGATCCAGGGGGGTCTGGAAACACCATATATTTT. This translates into CATSRDPGGSGNTIYF.